The clone carrying this TCR beta chain was seen a few times. Antigen unknown. Germline V gene sequence: CDR1 SGHTA, CDR2 FQGNSA. The CDR3 covers 15 residues. J gave up 7 bases and V 5 bases, and 9 bases lay outside the gene matches. This record comes from a study of CD8 T cells in ankylosing spondylitis. Findings of the study overall: Earlier reports found some motif variants in synovial fluid and blood in reactive arthritis.

TCRdb passed the 5' RACE reads through MiXCR, listing each CDR3 protein once. This table has about 27,000 distinct CDR3 sequences, over 7% appearing once. This chain links TRBV7-2 with TRBJ1-4; 8 bases line up with TRBD1. The TCR originated in a male donor with ankylosing spondylitis or in good health (not recorded which). Sequenced material: blood. CDR3 sequence reads: CASSPTGAHGEKLFF. CDR3 DNA sequence: TGTGCCAGCAGCCCGACAGGGGCGCATGGTGAAAAACTGTTTTTT.